This T cell receptor beta chain was recorded in a study of CD8+CD57+ T cells in acquired aplastic anemia. On the study more broadly: The study obtained an average of around 3.1 ug of DNA from sorted CD4+ and CD8+ cells.

Whole-study results and caveats: More than 25 was the count of CD8+ CDR3 sequences that patients shared with controls.

CD8+CD57+ cell expansion, shown by flow cytometry, had occurred in the patients selected for sequencing. Everyone among the patients had severe acquired aplastic anemia. None of the patients had been given any therapy when their blood was sampled. Points on this clonotype: Its antigen is unknown.

TCR beta VDJ and CDR3 profiling used genomic DNA as template. TCRdb passed the reads through MiXCR, listing each CDR3 protein once. This table has roughly 150,000 distinct CDR3 sequences, less than 50% appearing once. The trim removed 6 bases at V and 1 base at J, leaving 1 base unmatched. The germline V gene encodes CDR1 SQVTM and CDR2 ANQGSEA. The CDR3 runs to 14 residues. The sequencing input was sorted CD4+, CD8+, or CD8+CD57+ T cells (not recorded which) from PBMCs. This chain uses TRBV29-1 with TRBJ2-3; 13 nucleotides line up with TRBD2. The clonotype was recovered from a human donor with aplastic anemia. Written as DNA, the CDR3 is TGCAGCGTCGGGACTAGCGGGGGCACAGATACGCAGTATTTT. As protein: CSVGTSGGTDTQYF.